The T cell receptor beta chain described here comes from a study of blood T cell repertoires in COVID-19. About the study: T cells, B-cell-depleted T cells, or PBMCs provided the cDNA or gDNA that served as material.

V was trimmed by 2 bases and J by 8 bases, leaving 13 bases between them. The germline V gene encodes CDR1 SGHDT and CDR2 YYEEEE. This CDR3 is 14 amino acids long. Original processing notes: Estimates of nucleated cell counts were drawn from the amplification of reference gene primers. Assay used: immunoSEQ multiplex PCR; TCRdb lists only in-frame clones, some missing. The DNA was the basis for D and trimming; V, J and clone size are from that table. In the table there are roughly 92,000 clones, about nine tenths of which are singletons. The TCR was taken from a middle-aged man with acute or convalescent COVID-19. The sequencing sample was made of peripheral blood. This sequence joins TRBV5-6 and TRBJ1-4, with D perhaps TRBD1 (6 bases). In DNA form, the CDR3 reads TGTGCCAGCAGCTTACGCAGGGGAGACGAAAAACTGTTTTTT. It is translated as CASSLRRGDEKLFF.